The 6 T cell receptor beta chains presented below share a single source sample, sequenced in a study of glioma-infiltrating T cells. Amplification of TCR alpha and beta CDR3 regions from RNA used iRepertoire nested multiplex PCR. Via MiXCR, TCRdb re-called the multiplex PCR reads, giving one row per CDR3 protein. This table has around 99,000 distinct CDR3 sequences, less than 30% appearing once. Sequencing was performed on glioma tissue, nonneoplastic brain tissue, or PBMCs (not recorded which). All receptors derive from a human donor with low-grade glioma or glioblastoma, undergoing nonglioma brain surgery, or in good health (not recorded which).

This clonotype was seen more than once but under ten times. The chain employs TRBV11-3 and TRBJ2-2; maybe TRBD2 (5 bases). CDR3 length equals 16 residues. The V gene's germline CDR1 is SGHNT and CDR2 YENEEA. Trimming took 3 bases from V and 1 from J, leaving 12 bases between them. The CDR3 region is CASSFEIGRNTGELFF. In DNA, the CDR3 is TGTGCCAGCAGCTTCGAGATAGGGAGGAACACCGGGGAGCTGTTTTTT.

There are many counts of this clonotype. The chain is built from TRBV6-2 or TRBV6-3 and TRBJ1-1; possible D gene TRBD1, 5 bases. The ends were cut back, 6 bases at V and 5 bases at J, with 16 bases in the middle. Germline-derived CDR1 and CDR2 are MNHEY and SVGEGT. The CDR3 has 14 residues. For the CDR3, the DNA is TGTGCCAGCAGCCGGACCAGGGTGTGGACTGAAGCTTTCTTT. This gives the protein CASSRTRVWTEAFF.

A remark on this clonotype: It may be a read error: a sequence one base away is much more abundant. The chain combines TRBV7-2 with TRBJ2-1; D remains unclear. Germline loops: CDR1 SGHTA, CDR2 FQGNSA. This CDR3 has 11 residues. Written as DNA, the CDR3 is TGTGCCGGCAGACTCTACGATGAGCAGTTCTTC. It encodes CAGRLYDEQFF.

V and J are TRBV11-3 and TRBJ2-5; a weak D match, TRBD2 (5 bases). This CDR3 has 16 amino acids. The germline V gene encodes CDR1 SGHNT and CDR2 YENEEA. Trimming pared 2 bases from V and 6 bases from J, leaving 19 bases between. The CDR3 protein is CASSLRRGTTVKTQYF. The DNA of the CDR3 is TGTGCCAGCAGCTTACGCCGGGGTACTACAGTGAAGACCCAGTACTTC.

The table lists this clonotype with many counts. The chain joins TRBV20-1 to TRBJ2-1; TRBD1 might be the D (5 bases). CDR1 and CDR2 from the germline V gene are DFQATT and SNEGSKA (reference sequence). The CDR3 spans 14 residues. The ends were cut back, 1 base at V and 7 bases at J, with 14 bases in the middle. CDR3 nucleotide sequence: TGCAGTGCTAGAGTCATCCAGGGTCCGAATGAGCAGTTCTTC. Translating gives CSARVIQGPNEQFF.

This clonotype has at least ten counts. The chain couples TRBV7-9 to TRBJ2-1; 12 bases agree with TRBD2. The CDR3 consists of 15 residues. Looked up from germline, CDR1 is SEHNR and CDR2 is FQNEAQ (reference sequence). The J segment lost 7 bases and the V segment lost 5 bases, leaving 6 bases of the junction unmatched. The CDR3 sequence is CASSLTSGRKNEQFF. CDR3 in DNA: TGTGCCAGCAGCCTCACTAGCGGGAGGAAGAATGAGCAGTTCTTC.